Shown below are 21 T cell receptor beta chains from a single sample sequenced in a study of blood T cell repertoires in COVID-19. The method was immunoSEQ multiplex PCR; TCRdb's version includes in-frame clones alone and lacks a portion of them. Altogether about 250,000 clones are present, 88% being singletons, with the ten largest covering under 3.5%. Sequenced sample: PBMCs or T cells enriched from blood (not recorded which). The receptors derive from a woman aged 45-59 years who had recovered from COVID-19.

The genes are TRBV7-9 and TRBJ2-5; no definite D call. The V gene lost 3 bases and the J gene lost 2 bases, with 4 bases spanning the gap. Germline CDR1 SEHNR, CDR2 FQNEAQ (reference sequence). This CDR3 is built from 12 residues. CDR3: CASSFRQETQYF. The CDR3 DNA reads TGTGCCAGCAGCTTTAGACAAGAGACCCAGTACTTC.

CDR3 coding DNA: TGTGCCAGCAGCTCCGGGACAGGATACTACGAGCAGTACTTC. It encodes CASSSGTGYYEQYF. The rearrangement links TRBV6-5 to TRBJ2-7; 8 nucleotides agree with TRBD1. V shed 6 bases and J 3 bases; nucleotides not matched to a gene: 7. The V gene's germline CDR1 is MNHEY and CDR2 SVGAGI. The CDR3 has 14 amino acids.

The chain joins TRBV7-2 to TRBJ2-5; TRBD2 matches at 9 bases. Trimming removed 0 bases from V and 4 bases from J; junction bases left unmatched: 3. The CDR3 is 15 amino acids. Germline lookup yields CDR1 SGHTA and CDR2 FQGNSA. The CDR3 DNA sequence: TGTGCCAGCAGCTTAGCTGCAGCGGGAGGAGAGACCCAGTACTTC. It yields the protein CASSLAAAGGETQYF. Full variable domain (remainder filled in from reference TRBV7-2 and TRBJ2-5): GAGVSQSPSNKVTEKGKDVELRCDPISGHTALYWYRQSLGQGLEFLIYFQGNSAPDKSGLPSDRFSAERTGGSVSTLTIQRTQQEDSAVYLCASSLAAAGGETQYFGPGTRLLVL.

The rearrangement uses TRBV10-3 and TRBJ1-1; D gene unclear. V lost 8 bases, J lost 1 base, and 11 bases lay in between. CDR1 and CDR2 (germline): ENHRY, SYGVKD. There are 13 residues in the CDR3. In DNA form, the CDR3 reads TGTGCCATCTCACGACCAGGGAACACTGAAGCTTTCTTT. Translating it yields CAISRPGNTEAFF.

As concerns this clone: This sample includes further DNA sequences coding for the same CDR3. V gene TRBV7-9 combines with J gene TRBJ2-5; no clear D gene. V lost 0 bases and J lost 1, with 3 bases in between. The germline V gene has CDR1 SEHNR and CDR2 FQNEAQ (reference sequence). There are 13 residues in the CDR3. CDR3 protein: CASSLARQETQYF. CDR3 nucleotides: TGTGCCAGCAGCTTAGCCCGCCAAGAGACCCAGTACTTC.

The gene calls are TRBV10-2 and TRBJ2-7, with D perhaps matching TRBD1 (6 bases). The CDR3 runs 13 residues. Germline V gene lookup returns CDR1 WSHSY and CDR2 SAAADI. Trimming removed 7 bases at V and 0 bases at J, with 10 bases between. The CDR3, as DNA: TGCGCCAGCACTGGGACACGCTCCTACGAGCAGTACTTC. Translation gives CASTGTRSYEQYF.

This clone was counted once. The rearrangement links TRBV7-6 to TRBJ1-2, with a weak D call TRBD1 (6 bases). V was shortened by 1 base and J by 8 bases, with 17 bases between the two germline ends. The CDR3 is 15 residues long. Germline-derived CDR1 and CDR2 are SGHVS and FNYEAQ. CDR3 protein: CASSLGATGLEGYTF. As DNA, the CDR3 is TGTGCCAGCAGCTTAGGGGCGACAGGCCTTGAGGGCTACACCTTC. Using reference TRBV7-6 and TRBJ1-2 for the parts outside the CDR3, the full variable domain is GAGVSQSPRYKVTKRGQDVALRCDPISGHVSLYWYRQALGQGPEFLTYFNYEAQQDKSGLPNDRFSAERPEGSISTLTIQRTEQRDSAMYRCASSLGATGLEGYTFGSGTRLTVV.

V is TRBV5-1 and J is TRBJ2-7, with 8 bases matching TRBD2. Germline loops: CDR1 SGHRS, CDR2 YFSETQ. The CDR3 covers 14 residues. J lost 2 bases, V lost 3 bases, and 4 bases had no gene match. DNA of the CDR3: TGCGCCAGCAGCTCTACTAGCGGCCCCTACGAGCAGTACTTC. It codes for CASSSTSGPYEQYF.

This chain links TRBV19 with TRBJ2-7; TRBD1 matches 8 bases. V was clipped by 4 bases and J by 6 bases; unmatched bases: 11. Germline values: CDR1 LNHDA, CDR2 SQIVND (reference sequence). CDR3 length: 15 residues. The CDR3 sequence: CASSTWGTGTAEQYF. Here the CDR3 DNA reads TGTGCCAGTAGTACCTGGGGGACAGGCACCGCCGAGCAGTACTTC.

This chain joins TRBV11-2 and TRBJ1-2, with 12 bases aligning to TRBD1. CDR3 size: 15 residues. J was trimmed by 5 bases and V by 5 bases; bases with no gene match: 6. Germline assignment: CDR1 SGHAT and CDR2 FQNNGV. CDR3 DNA: TGTGCCAGCAGCGCCGGGACAGGGGGCGAATATGGCTACACCTTC. This encodes CASSAGTGGEYGYTF.

This chain links TRBV27 with TRBJ1-2; perhaps TRBD1 as D (6 bases). V was pared by 5 bases and J by 2 bases, with 21 bases between. In germline, CDR1 is MNHEY, CDR2 SMNVEV (reference sequence). The CDR3 is made up of 17 amino acids. As DNA, the CDR3 is TGTGCCAGCAGTGACTTAACGGGGGGCCTTCGAAACTATGGCTACACCTTC. As protein: CASSDLTGGLRNYGYTF.

The rearrangement joins TRBV5-5 to TRBJ1-1; 8 bases map to TRBD1. After removal of 4 bases from V and 5 bases from J, the junction contained 7 bases not matched to a gene. CDR3 size: 14 residues. The germline V gene has CDR1 SGHKS and CDR2 YYEKEE (reference sequence). CDR3 coding DNA: TGTGCCAGCAGCCTTTCCGACAGGGGTACTGAAGCTTTCTTT. As protein: CASSLSDRGTEAFF.

The V gene is TRBV5-5, the J gene TRBJ2-7, with a weak D call TRBD2 (6 bases). Per germline, CDR1 SGHKS and CDR2 YYEKEE (reference sequence). Trimming stripped 3 bases from V and 4 bases from J, with 14 bases between. This CDR3 spans 14 amino acids. CDR3 residues: CASSSGLKGYEQYF. DNA for the CDR3: TGTGCCAGCAGCTCGGGACTGAAAGGATACGAGCAGTACTTC.

The J gene is TRBJ1-2, the V gene TRBV28; D might be TRBD1 (5 bases). V was clipped by 2 bases and J by 6 bases, with 10 bases between them. Germline CDR1 and CDR2: MDHEN and SYDVKM. The CDR3 extends over 13 amino acids. CDR3 sequence reads: CASSLRRGDGYTF. The CDR3 nucleotides are TGTGCCAGCAGTTTAAGGAGGGGTGATGGCTACACCTTC.

The V gene is TRBV2, the J gene TRBJ2-1, with a possible D match to TRBD2 (5 bases). CDR1 SNHLY and CDR2 FYNNEI come from the germline V gene. Trimming stripped 0 bases from V and 3 bases from J, with 15 bases between. The CDR3 totals 17 residues. For the CDR3, the DNA is TGTGCCAGCAGTGAAGCAGGTCCGGGGTCCGGCTACAATGAGCAGTTCTTC. Amino acids: CASSEAGPGSGYNEQFF. The full variable domain, rest sourced from reference TRBV2 and TRBJ2-1, is EPEVTQTPSHQVTQMGQEVILRCVPISNHLYFYWYRQILGQKVEFLVSFYNNEISEKSEIFDDQFSVERPDGSNFTLKIRSTKLEDSAMYFCASSEAGPGSGYNEQFFGPGTRLTVL.

The chain joins TRBV27 to TRBJ1-5, with 8 bases aligning to TRBD1. Trimming at V came to 7 bases and at J to 2 bases, leaving 19 bases not matched to a gene. The germline V gene encodes CDR1 MNHEY and CDR2 SMNVEV (reference sequence). The CDR3 loop spans 19 amino acids. The CDR3 nucleotides are TGTGCCAGCAAGATTACAGGGGGGCAAAGGAACATGGGCAATCAGCCCCAGCATTTT. This sequence encodes CASKITGGQRNMGNQPQHF.

The chain links TRBV3-1 (or the pseudogene TRBV3-2) to TRBJ1-1; D possibly corresponds to TRBD1 (6 bases). The germline gives CDR1 LGHDT, CDR2 YNNKEL (reference sequence). V gave up 2 bases and J gave up 4 bases, with 8 bases separating them. CDR3 length: 13 amino acids. The CDR3 nucleotides are TGTGCCAGCAGCCAACAGGGGTCCACTGAAGCTTTCTTT. This codes for CASSQQGSTEAFF.

V gene TRBV5-5 combines with J gene TRBJ2-7; 7 nucleotides line up with TRBD1. Germline V lookup: CDR1 SGHKS, CDR2 YYEKEE (reference sequence). The CDR3 is 13 residues long. V was clipped by 2 bases and J by 5 bases; unmatched bases: 4. CDR3 residues: CASSFTGDNEQYF. Here the CDR3 DNA reads TGTGCCAGCAGCTTCACAGGGGATAACGAGCAGTACTTC.

The chain couples TRBV28 to TRBJ1-1; D gene unclear. The CDR3 spans 12 residues. Trimming stripped 5 bases from V and 11 bases from J, with 15 bases between. Germline loops: CDR1 MDHEN, CDR2 SYDVKM. CDR3 loop: CASSPSPLSAFF. The CDR3 DNA is TGTGCCAGCAGTCCCTCCCCGTTGTCGGCTTTCTTT.

The genes are TRBV5-6 and TRBJ2-1; 7 nucleotides match TRBD1. Germline V gene data show CDR1 as SGHDT and CDR2 as YYEEEE. The CDR3 totals 15 residues. Unmatched junction bases numbered 7, after V lost 4 bases and J lost 3 bases. For the CDR3, the DNA is TGTGCCAGCAGCCCCACGGGGACAGTCTACAATGAGCAGTTCTTC. It is translated as CASSPTGTVYNEQFF.

V usage is TRBV4-1 and J usage is TRBJ1-2; 7 bases are shared with TRBD1. The V and J ends lost 1 base and 5 bases, in that order; junction bases with no gene match: 4. Germline-derived CDR1 and CDR2 are MGHRA and YSYEKL. This CDR3 has 14 amino acids. This chain's CDR3 is CASSQGQGIYGYTF. CDR3 coding DNA: TGCGCCAGCAGCCAAGGACAGGGAATTTATGGCTACACCTTC.